This T cell receptor (beta chain) was captured in a study of OX40 agonist ivuxolimab in advanced cancers. Notes on the study in general: Partly responding patients at 0.1-3.0 mg/kg showed some of the smallest clonal expansion. On average, a greater number of expanded clones characterised CD8+ T cells relative to CD4+. There was clonal expansion of CD4+ and CD8+ blood T cells by week 6 at 0.1 to 3.0 mg/kg.

CDR1 and CDR2 from the germline V gene are SGHRS and YFSETQ. The CDR3 loop spans 16 amino acids. Trimming cost V 0 bases and J 6 bases, with 16 bases left between them. About this clone: Its cognate antigen is unknown.

Libraries were prepared by immunoSEQ multiplex PCR; TCRdb keeps only in-frame clonotypes and omits some of them. The table records approximately 7,000 clones, roughly 80% of them present only once. The clonotype comes from an adult with an advanced solid tumor such as melanoma, head and neck, liver or kidney cancer. The chain is built from TRBV5-1 and TRBJ2-1; possibly TRBD1 or TRBD2 for D (6 bases each). This material consisted of CD4+ or CD8+ T cells sorted from blood, taken in a trial of the OX40 agonist ivuxolimab. The CDR3 region is CASSLAGGHGRNEQFF. In DNA form, the CDR3 reads TGCGCCAGCAGCTTGGCCGGGGGACACGGGCGCAATGAGCAGTTCTTC.